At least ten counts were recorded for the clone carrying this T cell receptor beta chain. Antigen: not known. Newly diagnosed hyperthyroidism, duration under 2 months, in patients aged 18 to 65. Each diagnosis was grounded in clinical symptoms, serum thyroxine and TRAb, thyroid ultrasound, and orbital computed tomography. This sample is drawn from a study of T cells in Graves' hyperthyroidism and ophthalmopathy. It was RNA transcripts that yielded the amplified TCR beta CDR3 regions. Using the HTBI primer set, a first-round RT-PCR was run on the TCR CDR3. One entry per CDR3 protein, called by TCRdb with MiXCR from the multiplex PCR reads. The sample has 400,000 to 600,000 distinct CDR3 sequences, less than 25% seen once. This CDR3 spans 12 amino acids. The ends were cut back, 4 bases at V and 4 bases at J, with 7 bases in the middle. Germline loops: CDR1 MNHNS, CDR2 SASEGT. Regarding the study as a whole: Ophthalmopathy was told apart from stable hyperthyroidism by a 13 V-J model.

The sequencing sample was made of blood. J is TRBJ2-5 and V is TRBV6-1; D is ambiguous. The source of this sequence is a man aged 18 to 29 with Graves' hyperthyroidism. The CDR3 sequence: CASSAIRETQYF. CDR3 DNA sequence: TGTGCCAGCAGTGCCATCCGAGAGACCCAGTACTTC.